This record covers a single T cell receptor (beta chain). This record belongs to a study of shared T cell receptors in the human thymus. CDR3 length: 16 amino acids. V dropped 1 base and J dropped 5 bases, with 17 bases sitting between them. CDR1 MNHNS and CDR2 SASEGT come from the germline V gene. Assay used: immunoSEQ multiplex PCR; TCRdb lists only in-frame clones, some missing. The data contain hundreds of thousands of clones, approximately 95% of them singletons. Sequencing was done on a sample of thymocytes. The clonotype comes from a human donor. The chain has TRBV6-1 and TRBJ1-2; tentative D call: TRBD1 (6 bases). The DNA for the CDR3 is TGTGCCAGCAGTGAAGGAACAGGGTGGGCGGTTTATGGCTACACCTTC. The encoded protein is CASSEGTGWAVYGYTF.